The clone carrying this TCR beta chain was found many times. Its cognate antigen is unknown. Looked up from germline, CDR1 is DFQATT and CDR2 is SNEGSKA (reference sequence). J gave up 1 base and V 6 bases, and 14 bases lay outside the gene matches. This CDR3 is built from 18 residues. The study amplified the TCR beta CDR3 region from genomic DNA. This amplification was carried out by two rounds of multiplex PCR. For every TRBV and TRBJ gene, a specific primer was used in first-round PCR. MiXCR, applied by TCRdb to the multiplex PCR reads, yields one record per CDR3 protein. The sample lists 30,000 to 40,000 distinct CDR3 sequences, around 34% occurring once. The data are from a study of prognosis after radiotherapy for stage I lung cancer. Study background: The tumor was squamous cell carcinoma for over 5 patients; for roughly 12, it was adenocarcinoma. In 3 to 5 fractions, radiotherapy was administered as SBRT with a biologically effective dose of at least 100 Gy.

Whole-study results and caveats: There were reportedly differences in TRBV and TRBJ gene usage between patients with and without metastases.

The TCR was taken from a donor over 45 with non-small cell lung cancer. The chain has TRBV20-1 and TRBJ2-3; 12 bases align to TRBD2. The sample consisted of PBMCs, taken before or after stereotactic body radiation therapy (not recorded which). Here the CDR3 DNA reads TGCAGTGCGACAGGCGGACTAGCGGGAAGTGGGGGCACAGATACGCAGTATTTT. Protein sequence: CSATGGLAGSGGTDTQYF.